This TCR beta chain was identified in a study of blood T cell repertoires in COVID-19. Study-level information: Researchers got acute and convalescent COVID-19 samples from the United States, Italy and Spain. T cells, B-cell-depleted T cells, or PBMCs provided the cDNA or gDNA that served as material.

Original handling: It was from reference gene primer amplification that nucleated cell counts were estimated. Here immunoSEQ multiplex PCR was the method, and the copy in TCRdb shows in-frame clones only, minus some. V and J calls and clone size come straight from that table; D and trimming were deduced from the DNA. Among just over 50,000 clones listed, roughly 87% were seen once. V trimming: 3 bases; J trimming: 15 bases; junction bases outside the gene matches: 14. This CDR3 has 15 amino acids. From germline, CDR1 is SGHTA and CDR2 FQGNSA. The sequence was collected from a human donor with active COVID-19. The donor label of this sample is uncertain. J is TRBJ2-1 and V is TRBV7-2, with 10 nucleotides matching TRBD2. The sample was peripheral blood. The CDR3 reads CASSLPPGTSALPFF. The DNA for the CDR3 is TGTGCCAGCAGCTTGCCCCCTGGGACTAGCGCTCTTCCGTTCTTC. The variable domain in full, with the rest retrieved from reference TRBV7-2 and TRBJ2-1, is GAGVSQSPSNKVTEKGKDVELRCDPISGHTALYWYRQSLGQGLEFLIYFQGNSAPDKSGLPSDRFSAERTGGSVSTLTIQRTQQEDSAVYLCASSLPPGTSALPFFGPGTRLTVL.